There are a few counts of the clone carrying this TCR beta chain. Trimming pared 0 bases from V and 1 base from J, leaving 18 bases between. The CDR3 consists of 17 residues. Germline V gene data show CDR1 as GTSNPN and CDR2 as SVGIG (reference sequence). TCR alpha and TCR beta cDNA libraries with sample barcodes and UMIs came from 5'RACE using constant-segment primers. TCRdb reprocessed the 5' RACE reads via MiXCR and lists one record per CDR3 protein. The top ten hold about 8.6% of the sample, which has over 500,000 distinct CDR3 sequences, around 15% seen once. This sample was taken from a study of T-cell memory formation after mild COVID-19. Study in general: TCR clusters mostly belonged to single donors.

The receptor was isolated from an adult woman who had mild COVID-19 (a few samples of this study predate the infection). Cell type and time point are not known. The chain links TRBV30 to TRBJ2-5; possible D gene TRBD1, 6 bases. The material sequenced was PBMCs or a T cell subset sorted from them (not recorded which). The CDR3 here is CAWSVLEAGASQETQYF. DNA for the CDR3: TGTGCCTGGAGTGTATTAGAGGCAGGGGCTTCCCAAGAGACCCAGTACTTC.